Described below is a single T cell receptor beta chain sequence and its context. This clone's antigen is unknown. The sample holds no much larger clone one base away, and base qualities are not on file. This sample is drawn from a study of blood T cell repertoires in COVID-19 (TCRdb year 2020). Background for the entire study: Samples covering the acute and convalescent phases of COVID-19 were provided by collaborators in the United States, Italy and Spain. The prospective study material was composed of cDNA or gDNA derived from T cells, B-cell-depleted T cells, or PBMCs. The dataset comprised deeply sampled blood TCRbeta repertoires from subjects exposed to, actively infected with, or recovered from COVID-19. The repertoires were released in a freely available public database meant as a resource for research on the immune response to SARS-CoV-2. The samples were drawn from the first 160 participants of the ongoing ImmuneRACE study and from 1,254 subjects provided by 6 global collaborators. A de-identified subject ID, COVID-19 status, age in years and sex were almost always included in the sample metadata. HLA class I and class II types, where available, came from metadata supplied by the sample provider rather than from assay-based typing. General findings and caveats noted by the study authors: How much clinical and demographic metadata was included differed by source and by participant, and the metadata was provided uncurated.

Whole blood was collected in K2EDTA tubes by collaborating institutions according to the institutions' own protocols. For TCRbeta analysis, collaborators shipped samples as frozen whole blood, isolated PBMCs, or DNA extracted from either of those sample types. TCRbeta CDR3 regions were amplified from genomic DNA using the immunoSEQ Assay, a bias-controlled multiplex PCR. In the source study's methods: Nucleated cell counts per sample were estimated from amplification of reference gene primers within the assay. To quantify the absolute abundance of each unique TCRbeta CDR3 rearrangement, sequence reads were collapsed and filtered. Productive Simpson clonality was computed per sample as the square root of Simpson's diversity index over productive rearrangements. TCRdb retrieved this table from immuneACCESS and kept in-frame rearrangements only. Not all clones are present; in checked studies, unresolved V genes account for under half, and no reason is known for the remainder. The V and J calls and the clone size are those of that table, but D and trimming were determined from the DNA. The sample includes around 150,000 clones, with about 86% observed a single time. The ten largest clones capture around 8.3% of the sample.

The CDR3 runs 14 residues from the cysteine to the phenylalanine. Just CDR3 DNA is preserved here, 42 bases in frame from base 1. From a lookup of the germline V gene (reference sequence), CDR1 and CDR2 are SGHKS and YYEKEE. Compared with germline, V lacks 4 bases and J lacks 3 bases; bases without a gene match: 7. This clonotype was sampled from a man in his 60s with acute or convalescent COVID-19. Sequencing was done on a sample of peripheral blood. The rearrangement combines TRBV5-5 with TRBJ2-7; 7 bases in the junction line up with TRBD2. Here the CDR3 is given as CASSLPGLIYEQYF. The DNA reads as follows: TGTGCCAGCAGCCTCCCGGGACTAATCTACGAGCAGTACTTC.